This T cell receptor beta chain was profiled in a study of blood T cells in healthy people across ages. This clonotype was observed a few times. Antigen specificity is unknown. Study-wide points: The study regarded diversity estimates from one million T cells as underestimates.

A second PCR, run for roughly 7 to 11 cycles, used a sample-barcoded 5' primer plus a J-beta primer mix. A single record per CDR3 protein comes from TCRdb applying MiXCR to the 5' RACE reads. The table lists 500,000 to 700,000 distinct CDR3 sequences, approximately 30% of them singletons. Germline values: CDR1 MGHDK, CDR2 SYGVNS. The ends were cut back, 5 bases at V and 2 bases at J, with 10 bases in the middle. This CDR3 has 13 amino acids. The specimen was blood. The chain uses TRBV25-1 and TRBJ2-7; weak D call: TRBD1 (5 bases). The sequence was collected from a woman aged 80 or over in good health. The CDR3 DNA follows: TGTGCCAGCAGTCCGACAGAGACCTACGAGCAGTACTTC. Its protein is CASSPTETYEQYF.